Each of the 20 T cell receptor beta chains below was sequenced from the same sample in a study of lymphopenia after photon versus proton radiotherapy (dated by TCRdb to between 2019 and 2020). The receptor library was made with the immunoSEQ multiplex PCR assay. TCRdb limited this immuneACCESS table to in-frame rearrangements with V and J called. A share of clones is missing; checked studies link under half to unresolved V genes, and the rest is unexplained. The sample table contains roughly 64,000 clones; only one count was recorded for roughly nine tenths of them. Clones ranked in the top ten supply around 13% of the sample. Material: peripheral blood, obtained from a patient treated with proton-based radiotherapy. The receptors stem from a man at least 80 years old with esophageal cancer.

The genes are TRBV5-5 and TRBJ2-5; 13 nucleotides align to TRBD2. This CDR3 is built from 16 residues. Germline V lookup: CDR1 SGHKS, CDR2 YYEKEE (reference sequence). V trimming: 5 bases; J trimming: 2 bases; junction bases outside the gene matches: 6. The CDR3 region is CASRPGTSGNQETQYF. The CDR3 region has the DNA TGTGCCAGCAGACCCGGGACTAGCGGGAATCAAGAGACCCAGTACTTC. The whole variable domain, remainder taken from reference TRBV5-5 and TRBJ2-5, is DAGVTQSPTHLIKTRGQQVTLRCSPISGHKSVSWYQQVLGQGPQFIFQYYEKEERGRGNFPDRFSARQFPNYSSELNVNALLLGDSALYLCASRPGTSGNQETQYFGPGTRLLVL.

The chain has TRBV27 and TRBJ2-2; a possible D gene is TRBD1 (6 bases). Germline CDR1 reads MNHEY; CDR2 reads SMNVEV (reference sequence). Between the trimmed V and J ends, which lost 4 bases and 4 bases, there was a span of 10 bases. The CDR3 extends over 14 amino acids. CDR3 in DNA: TGTGCCAGCAGTTGGGGGCGCGGCACCGGGGAGCTGTTTTTT. Encoded protein: CASSWGRGTGELFF.

This chain joins TRBV11-2 and TRBJ1-2; D not resolved. Germline V gene sequence: CDR1 SGHAT, CDR2 FQNNGV. V lost 4 bases, J lost 2 bases, and 5 bases lay in between. The CDR3 is 12 amino acids. The CDR3 loop is CASSYRNYGYTF. The DNA for the CDR3 is TGTGCCAGCAGCTATAGAAACTATGGCTACACCTTC.

This chain uses TRBV27 with TRBJ2-7, with 12 bases lining up with TRBD2. The CDR3 is 17 residues long. V dropped 3 bases and J dropped 0; count of bases not matched to a gene: 6. Germline V CDR1 and CDR2: MNHEY, SMNVEV (reference sequence). The CDR3 sequence: CASSLLTSGGSSYEQYF. The CDR3, as DNA: TGTGCCAGCAGTTTGTTGACTAGCGGGGGTAGCTCCTACGAGCAGTACTTC.

The chain carries TRBV13 and TRBJ1-2; 8 positions match TRBD1. Germline-derived CDR1 and CDR2 are PRHDT and FYEKMQ (reference sequence). The CDR3 loop spans 16 amino acids. The trim removed 5 bases at V and 7 bases at J, leaving 15 bases unmatched. For the CDR3, the DNA is TGTGCCAGCAGCACGCACCGGGACAGGCGGAGGGGTGGCTACACCTTC. It yields the protein CASSTHRDRRRGGYTF.

This chain uses TRBV10-3 with TRBJ1-2; perhaps TRBD1 as D (6 bases). The CDR3 length is 13 residues. V was clipped by 0 bases and J by 8 bases, with 10 bases between them. Germline CDR1 ENHRY, CDR2 SYGVKD. This CDR3 reads CAISESSQGGYTF. The CDR3 region has the DNA TGTGCCATCAGTGAGTCTAGTCAGGGGGGCTACACCTTC.

The count of this clone is one. J is TRBJ2-7 and V is TRBV7-6; possible D gene TRBD1, 7 bases. The CDR3 consists of 15 residues. The germline V gene has CDR1 SGHVS and CDR2 FNYEAQ. V lost 5 bases to trimming and J lost 3 bases, with 17 bases between them. CDR3 loop: CASSLRQGGFYEQYF. CDR3 coding DNA: TGTGCCAGCAGCCTCAGACAGGGAGGCTTCTACGAGCAGTACTTC.

The CDR3 sequence: CASSTRIGLSGNTIYF. Written as DNA, the CDR3 is TGTGCCAGTAGTACTAGGATCGGACTTTCTGGAAACACCATATATTTT. The chain is built from TRBV19 and TRBJ1-3; D unclear. V lost 4 bases, J lost 1 base, and 14 bases lay in between. In germline, CDR1 is LNHDA, CDR2 SQIVND (reference sequence). This CDR3 has 16 amino acids.

The chain recombines TRBV7-6 with TRBJ2-6; 7 nucleotides match TRBD1. The germline V gene encodes CDR1 SGHVS and CDR2 FNYEAQ. Unmatched junction bases numbered 9, after V lost 5 bases and J lost 2 bases. The CDR3 is made up of 17 amino acids. The CDR3 reads CASSRQGTGTGANVLTF. CDR3 coding DNA: TGTGCCAGCAGCCGACAGGGTACAGGAACTGGGGCCAACGTCCTGACTTTC. The full variable domain, with the rest looked up from reference TRBV7-6 and TRBJ2-6, is GAGVSQSPRYKVTKRGQDVALRCDPISGHVSLYWYRQALGQGPEFLTYFNYEAQQDKSGLPNDRFSAERPEGSISTLTIQRTEQRDSAMYRCASSRQGTGTGANVLTFGAGSRLTVL.

The CDR3 DNA follows: TGTGCCAGTAGTATCTCCTGGGTTGGTGGGGCCAACGTCCTGACTTTC. This encodes CASSISWVGGANVLTF. The V gene is TRBV19, the J gene TRBJ2-6, with D unresolved. CDR1 and CDR2 from the germline V gene are LNHDA and SQIVND (reference sequence). Trimming shortened V by 3 bases and J by 3 bases, and 12 bases separated the two germline ends. This CDR3 is built from 16 residues.

This sequence joins TRBV6-5 and TRBJ1-2; D is perhaps TRBD1 (5 bases). Germline V gene sequence: CDR1 MNHEY, CDR2 SVGAGI. V lost 5 bases and J 4 bases, leaving 14 bases between the germline ends. The CDR3 contains 14 residues. CDR3 loop: CASSVSGGSYGYTF. CDR3 DNA: TGTGCCAGCAGTGTGTCGGGGGGTAGCTATGGCTACACCTTC.

J is TRBJ1-3 and V is TRBV5-1; D is unclear. Germline CDR1 and CDR2: SGHRS and YFSETQ. V lost 4 bases, J lost 0 bases, and 14 bases lay in between. The CDR3 length is 16 residues. DNA of the CDR3: TGCGCCAGCAGCCCGCAACAGATGAGCTCTGGAAACACCATATATTTT. Translation: CASSPQQMSSGNTIYF.

The chain carries TRBV6-6 and TRBJ2-5; D not resolved. This CDR3 region has 13 residues. Germline lookup yields CDR1 MNHNY and CDR2 SVGAGI (reference sequence). V lost 6 bases to trimming and J lost 5 bases, with 13 bases between them. CDR3 sequence (DNA): TGTGCCAGCAGGCATATAGTGAGTGAGACCCAGTACTTC. This encodes CASRHIVSETQYF.

CDR3 bases: TGTGCCAGCAGCTTATTAGGATTAGCGCGCACAGATACGCAGTATTTT. It encodes CASSLLGLARTDTQYF. The V call is TRBV7-9, the J call TRBJ2-3, with a tentative D call TRBD2 (5 bases). Germline CDR1 is SEHNR and CDR2 is FQNEAQ (reference sequence). The CDR3 covers 16 residues. V dropped 2 bases and J dropped 1 base, with 13 bases sitting between them.

The V call is TRBV13, the J call TRBJ1-2; the match to TRBD1 covers 7 bases. The CDR3 spans 14 residues. V was pared by 4 bases and J by 4 bases, with 6 bases of the junction left unmatched. The germline gives CDR1 PRHDT, CDR2 FYEKMQ (reference sequence). CDR3 bases: TGTGCCAGCAGCTCCGGGGGACAGAGCTATGGCTACACCTTC. It translates to CASSSGGQSYGYTF.

The V gene is TRBV19, the J gene TRBJ2-5, with 9 nucleotides matching TRBD2. CDR1 LNHDA and CDR2 SQIVND come from the germline V gene (reference sequence). Trimming at V came to 9 bases and at J to 5 bases, leaving 19 bases not matched to a gene. This CDR3 region has 17 residues. CDR3 nucleotide sequence: TGTGCCAGCGGGGGCGGGAGGGCCGCGGAGGCAGGGGAGACCCAGTACTTC. It yields the protein CASGGGRAAEAGETQYF.

The chain combines TRBV19 with TRBJ1-5; 7 bases are shared with TRBD1. The CDR3 consists of 17 residues. V was pared by 0 bases and J by 2 bases, with 7 bases of the junction left unmatched. Germline V gives CDR1 LNHDA, CDR2 SQIVND (reference sequence). DNA of the CDR3: TGTGCCAGTAGTATAGAGTGGGACAGAAGACGCAATCAGCCCCAGCATTTT. It codes for CASSIEWDRRRNQPQHF.

This clone was counted once. The chain is built from TRBV6-1 and TRBJ2-1; TRBD1 aligns across 8 bases. CDR1 and CDR2 from the germline V gene are MNHNS and SASEGT. There are 13 residues in the CDR3. V lost 5 bases and J lost 5; bases outside the gene matches: 2. This CDR3 reads CASSMTGDNEQFF. The CDR3 DNA sequence: TGTGCCAGCAGTATGACAGGGGACAATGAGCAGTTCTTC.

V is TRBV6-1 and J is TRBJ2-4, with a possible D match to TRBD2 (6 bases). Trimming left V 7 bases short and J 6 bases short, with 16 bases between. The germline CDR1 and CDR2 sequences are MNHNS and SASEGT. The CDR3 has 14 amino acids. Here the CDR3 DNA reads TGTGCCAGCACCGCCGGGACTCTGAGAAACATTCAGTACTTC. Amino acids: CASTAGTLRNIQYF.

V and J are TRBV5-4 and TRBJ2-7; 9 bases fit TRBD1. The germline V gene has CDR1 SGHNT and CDR2 YYREEE (reference sequence). CDR3 length equals 15 residues. Germline trimming cut 4 bases from V and 1 base from J; bases unmatched to any gene: 6. This chain's CDR3 is CASSPGQGTSYEQYF. In DNA form, the CDR3 reads TGTGCCAGCAGCCCCGGACAGGGGACTTCCTACGAGCAGTACTTC.